This TCR beta chain was obtained from a study of blood T cell repertoires in COVID-19. Overall study context: Sources were T cells, B-cell-depleted T cells, or PBMCs; the material itself was cDNA or gDNA.

Per the authors' pipeline: Reference gene primer amplification in the assay estimated nucleated cell counts. The data were produced by immunoSEQ multiplex PCR, yet TCRdb's version contains in-frame clones alone and is incomplete. D and trimming come from the DNA, and the V and J calls and clone size come from that table. The repertoire holds 95,000 to 150,000 clones, with 65% to 90% as singletons. J lost 6 bases, V lost 4 bases, and 10 bases had no gene match. The CDR3 spans 15 residues. Germline CDR1 SGDLS, CDR2 YYNGEE. This chain links TRBV9 with TRBJ1-5; 7 positions agree with TRBD1. The sequence derives from an elderly man with acute or convalescent COVID-19. What was sequenced was peripheral blood. The CDR3 region is CASSPQGQSGQPQHF. CDR3 nucleotide sequence: TGTGCCAGCAGCCCACAGGGACAGTCAGGTCAGCCCCAGCATTTT.